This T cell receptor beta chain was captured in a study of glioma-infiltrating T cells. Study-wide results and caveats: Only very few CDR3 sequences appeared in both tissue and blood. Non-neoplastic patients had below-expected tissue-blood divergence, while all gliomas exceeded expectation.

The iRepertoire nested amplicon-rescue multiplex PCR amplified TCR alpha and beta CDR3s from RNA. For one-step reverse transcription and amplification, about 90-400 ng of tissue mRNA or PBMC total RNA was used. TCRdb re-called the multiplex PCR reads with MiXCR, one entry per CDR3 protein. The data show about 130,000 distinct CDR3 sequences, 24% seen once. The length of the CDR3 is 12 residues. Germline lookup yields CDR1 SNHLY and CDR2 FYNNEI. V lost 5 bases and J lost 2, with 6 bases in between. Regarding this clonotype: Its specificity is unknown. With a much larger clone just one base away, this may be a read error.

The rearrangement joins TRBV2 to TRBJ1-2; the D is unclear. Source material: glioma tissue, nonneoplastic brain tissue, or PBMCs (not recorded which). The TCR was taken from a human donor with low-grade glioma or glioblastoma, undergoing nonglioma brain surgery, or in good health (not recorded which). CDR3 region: CASSHSNYGYTF. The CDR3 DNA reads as TGTGCCAGCAGTCACAGCAACTATGGCTACACCTTC.